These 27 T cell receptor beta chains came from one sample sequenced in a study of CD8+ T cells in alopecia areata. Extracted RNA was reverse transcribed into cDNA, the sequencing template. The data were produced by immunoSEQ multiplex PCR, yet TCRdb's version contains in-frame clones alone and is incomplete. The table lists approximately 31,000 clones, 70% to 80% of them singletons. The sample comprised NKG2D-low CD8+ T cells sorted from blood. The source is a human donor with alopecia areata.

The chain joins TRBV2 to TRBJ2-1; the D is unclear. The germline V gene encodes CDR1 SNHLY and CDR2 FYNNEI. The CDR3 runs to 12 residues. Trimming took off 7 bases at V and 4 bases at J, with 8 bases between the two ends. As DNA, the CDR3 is TGTGCCAGCAATGGGAAGTACAATGAGCAGTTCTTC. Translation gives CASNGKYNEQFF. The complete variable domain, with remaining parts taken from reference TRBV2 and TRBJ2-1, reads EPEVTQTPSHQVTQMGQEVILRCVPISNHLYFYWYRQILGQKVEFLVSFYNNEISEKSEIFDDQFSVERPDGSNFTLKIRSTKLEDSAMYFCASNGKYNEQFFGPGTRLTVL.

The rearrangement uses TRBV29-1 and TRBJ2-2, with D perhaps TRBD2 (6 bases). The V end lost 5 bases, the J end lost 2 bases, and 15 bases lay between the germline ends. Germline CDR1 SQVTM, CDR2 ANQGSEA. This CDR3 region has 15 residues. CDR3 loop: CSVIYRDFNTGELFF. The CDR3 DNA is TGCAGCGTTATCTACCGGGACTTCAACACCGGGGAGCTGTTTTTT.

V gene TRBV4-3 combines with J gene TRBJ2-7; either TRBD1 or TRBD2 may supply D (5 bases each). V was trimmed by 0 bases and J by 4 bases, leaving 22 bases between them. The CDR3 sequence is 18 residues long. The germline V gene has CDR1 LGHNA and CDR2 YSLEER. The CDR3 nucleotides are TGCGCCAGCAGCCAAGATCACCTTTCAGGGAGCCAATTGTACGAGCAGTACTTC. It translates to CASSQDHLSGSQLYEQYF.

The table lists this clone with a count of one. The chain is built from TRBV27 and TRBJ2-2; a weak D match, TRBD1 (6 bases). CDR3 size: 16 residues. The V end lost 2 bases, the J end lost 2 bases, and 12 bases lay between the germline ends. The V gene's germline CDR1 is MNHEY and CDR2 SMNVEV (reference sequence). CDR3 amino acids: CASSLPGQLNTGELFF. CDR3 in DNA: TGTGCCAGCAGTTTACCGGGACAACTAAACACCGGGGAGCTGTTTTTT.

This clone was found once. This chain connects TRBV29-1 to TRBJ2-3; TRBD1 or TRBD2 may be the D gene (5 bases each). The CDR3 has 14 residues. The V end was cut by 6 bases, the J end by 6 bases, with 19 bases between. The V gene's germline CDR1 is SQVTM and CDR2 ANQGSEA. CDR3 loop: CSVLGTLTSDTQYF. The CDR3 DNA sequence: TGCAGCGTCCTCGGGACGCTGACCTCTGATACGCAGTATTTT.

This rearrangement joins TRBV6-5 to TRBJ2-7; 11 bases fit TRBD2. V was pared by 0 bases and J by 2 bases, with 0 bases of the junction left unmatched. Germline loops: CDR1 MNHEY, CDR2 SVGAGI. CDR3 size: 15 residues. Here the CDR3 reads CASSYSSGGAYEQYF. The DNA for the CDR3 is TGTGCCAGCAGTTACTCTAGCGGGGGGGCCTACGAGCAGTACTTC.

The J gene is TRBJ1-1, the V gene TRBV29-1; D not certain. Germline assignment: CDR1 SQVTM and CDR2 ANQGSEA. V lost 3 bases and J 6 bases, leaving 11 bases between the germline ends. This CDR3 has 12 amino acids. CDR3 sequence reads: CSVDKGTSEAFF. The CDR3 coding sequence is TGCAGCGTTGATAAGGGTACTTCTGAAGCTTTCTTT.

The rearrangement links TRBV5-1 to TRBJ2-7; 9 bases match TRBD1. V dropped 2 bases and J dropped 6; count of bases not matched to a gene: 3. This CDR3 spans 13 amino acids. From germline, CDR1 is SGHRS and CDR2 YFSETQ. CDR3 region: CASSFLTGGEQYF. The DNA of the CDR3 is TGCGCCAGCAGCTTCTTGACAGGGGGCGAGCAGTACTTC.

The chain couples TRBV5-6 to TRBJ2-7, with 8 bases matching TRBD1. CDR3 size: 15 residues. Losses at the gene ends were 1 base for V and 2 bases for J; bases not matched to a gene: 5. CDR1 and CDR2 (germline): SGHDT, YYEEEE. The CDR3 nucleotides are TGTGCCAGCAGCTTGTACTTACAGGGGGCCTACGAGCAGTACTTC. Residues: CASSLYLQGAYEQYF.

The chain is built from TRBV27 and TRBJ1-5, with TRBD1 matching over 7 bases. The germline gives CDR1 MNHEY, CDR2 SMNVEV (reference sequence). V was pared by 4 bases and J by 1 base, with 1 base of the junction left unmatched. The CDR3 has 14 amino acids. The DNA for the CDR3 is TGTGCCAGCAGTTACAGGGGAAGCAATCAGCCCCAGCATTTT. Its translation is CASSYRGSNQPQHF.

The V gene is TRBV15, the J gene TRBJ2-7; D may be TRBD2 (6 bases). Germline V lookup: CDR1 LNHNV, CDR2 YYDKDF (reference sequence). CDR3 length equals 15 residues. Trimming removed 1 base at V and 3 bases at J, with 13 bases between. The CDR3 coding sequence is TGTGCCACCAGCAGAGGACGGGAGAGTCACTACGAGCAGTACTTC. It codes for CATSRGRESHYEQYF.

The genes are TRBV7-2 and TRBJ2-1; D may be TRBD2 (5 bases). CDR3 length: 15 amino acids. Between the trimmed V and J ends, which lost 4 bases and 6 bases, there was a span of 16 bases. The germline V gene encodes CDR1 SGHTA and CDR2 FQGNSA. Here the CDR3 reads CASSSRGRATNEQFF. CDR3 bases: TGTGCCAGCAGCTCCCGAGGGCGGGCAACCAATGAGCAGTTCTTC.

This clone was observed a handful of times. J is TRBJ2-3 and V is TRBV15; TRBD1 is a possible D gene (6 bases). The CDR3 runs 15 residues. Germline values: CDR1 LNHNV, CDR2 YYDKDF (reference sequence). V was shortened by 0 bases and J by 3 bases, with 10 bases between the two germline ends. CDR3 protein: CATSRDNRETDTQYF. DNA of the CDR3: TGTGCCACCAGCAGAGATAACAGGGAGACAGATACGCAGTATTTT.

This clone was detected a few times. The CDR3 here is CATSTRTGTGANVLTF. The CDR3, as DNA: TGTGCCACCAGCACTCGAACAGGGACTGGGGCCAACGTCCTGACTTTC. The chain is built from TRBV15 and TRBJ2-6; TRBD1 is a possible D gene (6 bases). CDR1 is LNHNV, CDR2 YYDKDF, per germline (reference sequence). The CDR3 spans 16 residues. Trimming removed 4 bases from V and 2 bases from J, with 12 bases in between.

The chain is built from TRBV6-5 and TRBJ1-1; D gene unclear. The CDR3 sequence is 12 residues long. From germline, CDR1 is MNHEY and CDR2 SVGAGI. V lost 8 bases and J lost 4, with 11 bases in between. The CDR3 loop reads CASAKGATEAFF. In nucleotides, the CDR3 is TGTGCCAGCGCTAAGGGAGCCACTGAAGCTTTCTTT.

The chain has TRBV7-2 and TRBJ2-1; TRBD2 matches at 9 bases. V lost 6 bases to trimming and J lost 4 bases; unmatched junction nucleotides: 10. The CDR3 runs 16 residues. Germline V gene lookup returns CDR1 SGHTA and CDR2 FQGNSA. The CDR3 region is CASRLGSSGTYNEQFF. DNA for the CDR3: TGTGCCAGCAGGCTAGGGTCTAGCGGGACATACAATGAGCAGTTCTTC.

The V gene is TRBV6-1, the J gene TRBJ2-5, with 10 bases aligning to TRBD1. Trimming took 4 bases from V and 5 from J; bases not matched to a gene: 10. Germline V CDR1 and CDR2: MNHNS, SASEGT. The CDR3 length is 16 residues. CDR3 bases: TGTGCCAGCAGTGCCACCCCCGGGACAGGGGTGGAGACCCAGTACTTC. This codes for CASSATPGTGVETQYF.

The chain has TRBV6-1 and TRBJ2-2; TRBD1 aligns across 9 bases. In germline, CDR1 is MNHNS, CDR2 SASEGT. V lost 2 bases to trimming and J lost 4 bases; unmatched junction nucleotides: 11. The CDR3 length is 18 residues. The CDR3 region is CASSEYGLGQGLTGELFF. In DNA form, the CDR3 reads TGTGCCAGCAGTGAATACGGGCTGGGACAGGGACTCACCGGGGAGCTGTTTTTT.

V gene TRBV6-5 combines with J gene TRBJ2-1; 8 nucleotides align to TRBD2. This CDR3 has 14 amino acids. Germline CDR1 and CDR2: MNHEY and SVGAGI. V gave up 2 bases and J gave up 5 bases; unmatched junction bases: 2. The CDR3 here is CASSYGLADNEQFF. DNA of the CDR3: TGTGCCAGCAGTTACGGACTAGCCGACAATGAGCAGTTCTTC.

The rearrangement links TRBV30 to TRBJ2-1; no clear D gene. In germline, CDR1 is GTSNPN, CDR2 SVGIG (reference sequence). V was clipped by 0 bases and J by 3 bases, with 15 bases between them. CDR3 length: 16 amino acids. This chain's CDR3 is CAWSVLPTRSYNEQFF. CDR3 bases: TGTGCCTGGAGTGTACTTCCAACAAGGAGCTACAATGAGCAGTTCTTC. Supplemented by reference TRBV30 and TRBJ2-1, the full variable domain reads SQTIHQWPATLVQPVGSPLSLECTVEGTSNPNLYWYRQAAGRGLQLLFYSVGIGQISSEVPQNLSASRPQDRQFILSSKKLLLSDSGFYLCAWSVLPTRSYNEQFFGPGTRLTVL.

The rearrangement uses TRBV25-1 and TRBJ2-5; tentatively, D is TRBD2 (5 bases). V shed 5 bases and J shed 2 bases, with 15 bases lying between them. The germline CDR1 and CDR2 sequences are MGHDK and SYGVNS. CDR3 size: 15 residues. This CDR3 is CASSTELGNQETQYF. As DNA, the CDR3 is TGTGCCAGCAGTACTGAACTAGGCAATCAAGAGACCCAGTACTTC.

CDR3 amino acids: CASSEGAPAKNIQYF. CDR3 coding DNA: TGCGCCAGCAGTGAGGGGGCGCCAGCCAAAAACATTCAGTACTTC. This sequence joins TRBV10-1 and TRBJ2-4; D may be TRBD1 (5 bases). Per the germline V gene, CDR1 is WNHNN and CDR2 is SYGVQD (reference sequence). The V end lost 2 bases, the J end lost 0 bases, and 8 bases lay between the germline ends. The CDR3 spans 15 residues.

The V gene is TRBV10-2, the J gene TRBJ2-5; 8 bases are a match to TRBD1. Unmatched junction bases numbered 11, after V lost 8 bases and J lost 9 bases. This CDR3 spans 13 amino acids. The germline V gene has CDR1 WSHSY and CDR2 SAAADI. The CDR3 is CASEPDRDGAQYF. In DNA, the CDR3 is TGCGCCAGCGAACCGGACAGGGATGGGGCCCAGTACTTC.

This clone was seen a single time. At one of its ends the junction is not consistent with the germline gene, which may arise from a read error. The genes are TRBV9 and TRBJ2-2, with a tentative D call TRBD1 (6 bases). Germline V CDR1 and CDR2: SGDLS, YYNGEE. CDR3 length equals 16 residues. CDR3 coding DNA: TGTGCCAACAGCGTACAGGGCTTAACGAACACCGGGGAGCTGTTTTTT. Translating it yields CANSVQGLTNTGELFF. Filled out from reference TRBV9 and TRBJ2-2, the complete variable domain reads DSGVTQTPKHLITATGQRVTLRCSPRSGDLSVYWYQQSLDQGLQFLIQYYNGEERAKGNILERFSAQQFPDLHSELNLSSLELGDSALYFCANSVQGLTNTGELFFGEGSRLTVL.

This CDR3 reads CSVEGGFPPGGYTF. The CDR3 DNA is TGCAGCGTTGAAGGGGGCTTTCCACCGGGTGGCTACACCTTC. The chain uses TRBV29-1 and TRBJ1-2; TRBD1 is a possible D gene (5 bases). Germline CDR1 is SQVTM and CDR2 is ANQGSEA. Trimming left V 1 base short and J 7 bases short, with 16 bases between. The CDR3 is made up of 14 amino acids.

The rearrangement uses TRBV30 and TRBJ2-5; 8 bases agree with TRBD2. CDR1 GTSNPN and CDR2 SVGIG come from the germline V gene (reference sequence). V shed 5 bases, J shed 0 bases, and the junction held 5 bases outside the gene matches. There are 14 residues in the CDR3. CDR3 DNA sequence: TGTGCCTGGGACCGGGGGGGGTACCAAGAGACCCAGTACTTC. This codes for CAWDRGGYQETQYF.

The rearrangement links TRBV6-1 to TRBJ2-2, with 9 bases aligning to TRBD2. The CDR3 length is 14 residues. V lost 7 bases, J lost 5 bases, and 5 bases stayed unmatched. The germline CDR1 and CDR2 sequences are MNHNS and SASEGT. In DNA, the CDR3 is TGTGCCAGCACCCAAAGCGGGAGGACCGGGGAGCTGTTTTTT. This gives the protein CASTQSGRTGELFF.